The clone carrying this TCR beta chain was seen many times. J was trimmed by 7 bases and V by 4 bases; bases with no gene match: 8. The CDR3 length is 13 residues. The germline CDR1 and CDR2 sequences are SQVTM and ANQGSEA. Axillary draining lymph nodes of breast cancer patients supplied the node samples. This record belongs to a study of breast tumors, draining lymph nodes, adjacent tissues. TCRdb re-analysed the multiplex PCR reads in MiXCR, keeping a single row per CDR3 protein. The sample has 180,000 or so distinct CDR3 sequences; approximately 33% are singletons. Specimen: axillary lymph node tissue. This chain connects TRBV29-1 to TRBJ2-7, with TRBD1 matching over 9 bases. The receptor was isolated from a female donor with breast cancer. Some clones in this sample may be carry-over from other donors' samples. The CDR3: CSVGTGASGEQYF. Written as DNA, the CDR3 is TGCAGCGTTGGGACAGGGGCCTCTGGGGAGCAGTACTTC.